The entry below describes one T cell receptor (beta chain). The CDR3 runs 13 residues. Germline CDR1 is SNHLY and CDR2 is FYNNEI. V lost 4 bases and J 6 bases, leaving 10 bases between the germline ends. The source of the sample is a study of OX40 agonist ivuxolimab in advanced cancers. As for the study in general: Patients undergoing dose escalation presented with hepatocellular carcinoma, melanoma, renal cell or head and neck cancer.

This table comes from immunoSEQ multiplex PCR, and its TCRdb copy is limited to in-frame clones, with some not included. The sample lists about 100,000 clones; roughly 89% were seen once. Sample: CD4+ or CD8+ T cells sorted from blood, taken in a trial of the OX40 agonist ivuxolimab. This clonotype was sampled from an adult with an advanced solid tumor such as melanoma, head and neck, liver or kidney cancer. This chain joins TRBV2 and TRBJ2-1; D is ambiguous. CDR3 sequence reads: CASSVDSGNEQFF. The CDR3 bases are TGTGCCAGCAGTGTCGACTCCGGCAATGAGCAGTTCTTC. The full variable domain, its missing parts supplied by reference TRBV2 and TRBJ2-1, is EPEVTQTPSHQVTQMGQEVILRCVPISNHLYFYWYRQILGQKVEFLVSFYNNEISEKSEIFDDQFSVERPDGSNFTLKIRSTKLEDSAMYFCASSVDSGNEQFFGPGTRLTVL.